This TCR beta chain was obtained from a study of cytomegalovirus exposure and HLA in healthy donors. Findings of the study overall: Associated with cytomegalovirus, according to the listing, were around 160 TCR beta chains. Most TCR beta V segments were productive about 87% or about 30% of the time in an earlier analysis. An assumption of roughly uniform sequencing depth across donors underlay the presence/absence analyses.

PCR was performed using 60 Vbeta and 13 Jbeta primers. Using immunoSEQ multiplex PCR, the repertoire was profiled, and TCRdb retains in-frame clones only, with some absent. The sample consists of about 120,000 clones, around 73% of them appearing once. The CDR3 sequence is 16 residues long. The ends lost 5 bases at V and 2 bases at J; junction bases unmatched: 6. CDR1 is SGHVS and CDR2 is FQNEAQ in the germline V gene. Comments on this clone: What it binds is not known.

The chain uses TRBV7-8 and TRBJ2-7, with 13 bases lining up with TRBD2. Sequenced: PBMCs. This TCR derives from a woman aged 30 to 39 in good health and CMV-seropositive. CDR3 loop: CASSRGLAGAPYEQYF. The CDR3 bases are TGTGCCAGCAGCCGAGGACTAGCGGGGGCCCCCTACGAGCAGTACTTC. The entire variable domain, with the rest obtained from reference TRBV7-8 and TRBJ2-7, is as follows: GAGVSQSPRYKVAKRGQDVALRCDPISGHVSLFWYQQALGQGPEFLTYFQNEAQLDKSGLPSDRFFAERPEGSVSTLKIQRTQQEDSAVYLCASSRGLAGAPYEQYFGPGTRLTVT.